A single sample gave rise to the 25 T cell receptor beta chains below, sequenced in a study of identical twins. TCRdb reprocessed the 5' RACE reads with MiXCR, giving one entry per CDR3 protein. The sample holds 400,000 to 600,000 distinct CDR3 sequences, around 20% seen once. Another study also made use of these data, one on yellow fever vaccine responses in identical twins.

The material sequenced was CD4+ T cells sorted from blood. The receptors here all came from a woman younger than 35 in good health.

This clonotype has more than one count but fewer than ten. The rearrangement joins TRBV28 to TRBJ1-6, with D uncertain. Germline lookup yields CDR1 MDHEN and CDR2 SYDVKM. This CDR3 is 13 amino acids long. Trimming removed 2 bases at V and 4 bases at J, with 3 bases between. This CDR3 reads CASSLKYNSPLHF. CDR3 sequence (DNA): TGTGCCAGCAGTTTAAAGTATAATTCACCCCTCCACTTT.

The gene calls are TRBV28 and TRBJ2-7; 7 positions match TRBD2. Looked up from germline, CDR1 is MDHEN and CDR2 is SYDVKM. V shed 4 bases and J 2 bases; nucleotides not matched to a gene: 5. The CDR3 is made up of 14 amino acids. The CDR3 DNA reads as TGTGCCAGCAGTTCTAGACTAGCTCCCTACGAGCAGTACTTC. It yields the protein CASSSRLAPYEQYF.

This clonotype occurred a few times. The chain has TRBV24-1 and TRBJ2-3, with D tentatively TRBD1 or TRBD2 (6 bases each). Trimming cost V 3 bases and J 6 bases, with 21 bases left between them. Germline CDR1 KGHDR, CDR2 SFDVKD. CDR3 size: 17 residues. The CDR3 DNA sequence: TGTGCCACCAGTGATCCTAGCCGGGGGACGAGGGGGGATACGCAGTATTTT. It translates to CATSDPSRGTRGDTQYF.

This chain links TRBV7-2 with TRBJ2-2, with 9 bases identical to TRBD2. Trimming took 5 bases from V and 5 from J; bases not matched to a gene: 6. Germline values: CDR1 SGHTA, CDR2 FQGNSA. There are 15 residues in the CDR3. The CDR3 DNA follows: TGTGCCAGCAGCACCCCTAGCGGGGCGACCGGGGAGCTGTTTTTT. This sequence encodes CASSTPSGATGELFF.

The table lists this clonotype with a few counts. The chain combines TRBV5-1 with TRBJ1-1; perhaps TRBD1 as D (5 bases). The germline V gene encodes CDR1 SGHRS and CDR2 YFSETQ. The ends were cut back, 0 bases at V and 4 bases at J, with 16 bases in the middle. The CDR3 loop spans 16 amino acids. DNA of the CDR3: TGCGCCAGCAGCTTGGCCGTTGGGGGTGAAGCCACTGAAGCTTTCTTT. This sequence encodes CASSLAVGGEATEAFF.

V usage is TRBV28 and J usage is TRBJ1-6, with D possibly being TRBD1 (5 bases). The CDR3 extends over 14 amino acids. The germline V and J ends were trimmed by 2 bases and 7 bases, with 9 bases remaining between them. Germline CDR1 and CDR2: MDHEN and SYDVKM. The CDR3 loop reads CASSLRGPNSPLHF. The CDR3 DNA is TGTGCCAGCAGTTTACGGGGACCGAATTCACCCCTCCACTTT.

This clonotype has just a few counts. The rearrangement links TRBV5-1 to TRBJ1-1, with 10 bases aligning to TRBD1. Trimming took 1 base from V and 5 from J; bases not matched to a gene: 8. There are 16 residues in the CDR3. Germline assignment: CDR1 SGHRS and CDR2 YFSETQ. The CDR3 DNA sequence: TGCGCCAGCAGCTTGTGGGTGACAGGGGGCCAAACTGAAGCTTTCTTT. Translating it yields CASSLWVTGGQTEAFF.

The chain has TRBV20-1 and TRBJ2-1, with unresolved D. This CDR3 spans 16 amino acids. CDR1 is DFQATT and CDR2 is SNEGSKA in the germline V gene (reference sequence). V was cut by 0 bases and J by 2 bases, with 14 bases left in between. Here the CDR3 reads CSARDSTPVTYNEQFF. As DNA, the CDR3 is TGCAGTGCTAGAGATTCGACACCGGTCACCTACAATGAGCAGTTCTTC.

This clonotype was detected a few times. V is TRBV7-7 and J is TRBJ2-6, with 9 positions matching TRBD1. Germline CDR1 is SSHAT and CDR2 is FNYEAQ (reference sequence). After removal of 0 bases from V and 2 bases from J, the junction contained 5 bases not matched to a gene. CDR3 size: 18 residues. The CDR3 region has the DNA TGTGCCAGCAGCTTAGCGCTGGGACAGGGAACTGGGGCCAACGTCCTGACTTTC. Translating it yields CASSLALGQGTGANVLTF.

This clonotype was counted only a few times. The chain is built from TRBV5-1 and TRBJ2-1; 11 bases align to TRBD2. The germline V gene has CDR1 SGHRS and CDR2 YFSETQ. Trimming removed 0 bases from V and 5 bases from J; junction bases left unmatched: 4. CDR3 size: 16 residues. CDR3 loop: CASSLAPSGGHNEQFF. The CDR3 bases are TGCGCCAGCAGCTTGGCCCCTAGCGGGGGGCACAATGAGCAGTTCTTC.

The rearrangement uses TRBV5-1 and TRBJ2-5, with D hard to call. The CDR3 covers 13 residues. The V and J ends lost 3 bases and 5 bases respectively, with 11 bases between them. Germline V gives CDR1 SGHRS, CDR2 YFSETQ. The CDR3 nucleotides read TGCGCCAGCAGCTCTTCCTCGTATGAGACCCAGTACTTC. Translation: CASSSSSYETQYF.

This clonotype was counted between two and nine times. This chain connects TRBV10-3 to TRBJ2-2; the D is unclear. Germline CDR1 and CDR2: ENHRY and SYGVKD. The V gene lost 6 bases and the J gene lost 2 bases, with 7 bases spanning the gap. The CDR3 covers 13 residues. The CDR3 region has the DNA TGTGCCATCAGGGGATTTAACACCGGGGAGCTGTTTTTT. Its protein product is CAIRGFNTGELFF.

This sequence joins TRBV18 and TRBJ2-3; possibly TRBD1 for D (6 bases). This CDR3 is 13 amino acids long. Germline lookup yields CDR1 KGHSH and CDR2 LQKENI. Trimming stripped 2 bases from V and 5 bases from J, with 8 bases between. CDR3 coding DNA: TGTGCCAGCTCACCAATACAGGGAGATACGCAGTATTTT. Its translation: CASSPIQGDTQYF.

The CDR3 DNA is TGTGCCAGCAGTTACTATACTGGGACTCCCCAGTACTTC. It encodes CASSYYTGTPQYF. The chain recombines TRBV6-2 or TRBV6-3 with TRBJ2-5; TRBD2 might be the D (6 bases). Germline values: CDR1 MNHEY, CDR2 SVGEGT. The germline V and J ends were trimmed by 1 base and 9 bases, with 12 bases remaining between them. The CDR3 length is 13 residues.

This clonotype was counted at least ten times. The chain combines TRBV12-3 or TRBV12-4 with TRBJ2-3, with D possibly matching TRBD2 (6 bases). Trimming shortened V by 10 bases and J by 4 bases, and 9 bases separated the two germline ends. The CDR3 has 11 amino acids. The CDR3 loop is CATSGADTQYF. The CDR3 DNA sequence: TGTGCCACTTCGGGGGCAGATACGCAGTATTTT.

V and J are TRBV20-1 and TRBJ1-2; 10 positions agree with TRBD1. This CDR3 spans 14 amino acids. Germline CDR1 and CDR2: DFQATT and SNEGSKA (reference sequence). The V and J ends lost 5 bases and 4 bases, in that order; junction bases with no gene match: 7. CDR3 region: CSAADRGLTYGYTF. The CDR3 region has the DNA TGCAGTGCTGCGGACAGGGGGTTGACCTATGGCTACACCTTC.

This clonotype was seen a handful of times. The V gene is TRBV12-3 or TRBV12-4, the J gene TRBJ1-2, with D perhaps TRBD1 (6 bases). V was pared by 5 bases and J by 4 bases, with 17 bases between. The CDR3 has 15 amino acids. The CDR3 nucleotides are TGTGCCAGCAGTCCCGCCGGACAGTTCCGCTATGGCTACACCTTC. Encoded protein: CASSPAGQFRYGYTF.

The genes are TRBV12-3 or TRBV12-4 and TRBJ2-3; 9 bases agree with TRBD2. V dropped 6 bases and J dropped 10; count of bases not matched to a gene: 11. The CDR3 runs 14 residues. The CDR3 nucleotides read TGTGCCAGCAGCTGGAGTAGCGGGGGTGTGGCGCAGTATTTT. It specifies CASSWSSGGVAQYF.

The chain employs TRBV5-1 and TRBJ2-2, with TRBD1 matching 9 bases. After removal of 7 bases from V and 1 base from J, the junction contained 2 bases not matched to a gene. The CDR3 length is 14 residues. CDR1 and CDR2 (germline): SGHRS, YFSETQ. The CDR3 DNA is TGCGCCAGCTGGACAGGGGTGAACACCGGGGAGCTGTTTTTT. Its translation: CASWTGVNTGELFF.

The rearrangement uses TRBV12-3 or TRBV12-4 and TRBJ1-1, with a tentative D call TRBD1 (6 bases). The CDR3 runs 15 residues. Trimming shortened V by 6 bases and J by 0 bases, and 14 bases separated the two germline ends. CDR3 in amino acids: CASRPRTVMNTEAFF. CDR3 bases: TGTGCCAGCAGACCTAGGACAGTTATGAACACTGAAGCTTTCTTT.

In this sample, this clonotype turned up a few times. The CDR3 DNA follows: TGTGCCAGCAGCGATCTGGGCGTCTACAATGAGCAGTTCTTC. Translation: CASSDLGVYNEQFF. The gene calls are TRBV2 and TRBJ2-1; D not resolved. Germline lookup yields CDR1 SNHLY and CDR2 FYNNEI. V was shortened by 6 bases and J by 3 bases, with 12 bases between the two germline ends. CDR3 length equals 14 residues.

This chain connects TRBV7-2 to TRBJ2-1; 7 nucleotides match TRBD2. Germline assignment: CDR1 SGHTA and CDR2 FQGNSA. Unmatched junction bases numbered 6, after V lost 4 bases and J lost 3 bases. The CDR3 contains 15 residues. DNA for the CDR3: TGTGCCAGCAGCTCCGACGGACTAGGCTACAATGAGCAGTTCTTC. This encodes CASSSDGLGYNEQFF. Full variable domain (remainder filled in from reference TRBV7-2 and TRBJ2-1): GAGVSQSPSNKVTEKGKDVELRCDPISGHTALYWYRQSLGQGLEFLIYFQGNSAPDKSGLPSDRFSAERTGGSVSTLTIQRTQQEDSAVYLCASSSDGLGYNEQFFGPGTRLTVL.

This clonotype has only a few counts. CDR3 bases: TGCAGTGCTAGACCGCTAGCGGAACAAGAGACCCAGTACTTC. This sequence encodes CSARPLAEQETQYF. This chain connects TRBV20-1 to TRBJ2-5, with 7 bases that match TRBD2. The CDR3 is 14 amino acids. V lost 2 bases, J lost 2 bases, and 5 bases stayed unmatched. Germline CDR1 DFQATT, CDR2 SNEGSKA (reference sequence).

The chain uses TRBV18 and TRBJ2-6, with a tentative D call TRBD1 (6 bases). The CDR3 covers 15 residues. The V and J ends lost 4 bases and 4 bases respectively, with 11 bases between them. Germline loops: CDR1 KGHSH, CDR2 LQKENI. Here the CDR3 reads CASSQQGSGANVLTF. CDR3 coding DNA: TGTGCCAGCTCACAACAGGGATCCGGGGCCAACGTCCTGACTTTC. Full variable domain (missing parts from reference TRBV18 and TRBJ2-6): NAGVMQNPRHLVRRRGQEARLRCSPMKGHSHVYWYRQLPEEGLKFMVYLQKENIIDESGMPKERFSAEFPKEGPSILRIQQVVRGDSAAYFCASSQQGSGANVLTFGAGSRLTVL.

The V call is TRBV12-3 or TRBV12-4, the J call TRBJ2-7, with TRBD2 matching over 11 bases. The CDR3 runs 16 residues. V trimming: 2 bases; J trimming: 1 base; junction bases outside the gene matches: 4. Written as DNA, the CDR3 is TGTGCCAGCAGTTTAAGGCTAGCGGGAGGTTCCTACGAGCAGTACTTC. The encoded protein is CASSLRLAGGSYEQYF.